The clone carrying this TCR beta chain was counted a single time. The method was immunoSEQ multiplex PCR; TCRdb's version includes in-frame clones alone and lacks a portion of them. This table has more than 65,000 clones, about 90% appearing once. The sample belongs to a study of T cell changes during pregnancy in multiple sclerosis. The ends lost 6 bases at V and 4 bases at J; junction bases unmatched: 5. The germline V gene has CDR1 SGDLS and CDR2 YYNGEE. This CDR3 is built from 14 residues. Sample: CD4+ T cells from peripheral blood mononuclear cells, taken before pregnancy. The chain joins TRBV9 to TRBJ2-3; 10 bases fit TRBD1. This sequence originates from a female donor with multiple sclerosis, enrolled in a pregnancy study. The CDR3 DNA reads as TGTGCCAGCATTCCGGGACAGGGGTCAGATACGCAGTATTTT. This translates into CASIPGQGSDTQYF.